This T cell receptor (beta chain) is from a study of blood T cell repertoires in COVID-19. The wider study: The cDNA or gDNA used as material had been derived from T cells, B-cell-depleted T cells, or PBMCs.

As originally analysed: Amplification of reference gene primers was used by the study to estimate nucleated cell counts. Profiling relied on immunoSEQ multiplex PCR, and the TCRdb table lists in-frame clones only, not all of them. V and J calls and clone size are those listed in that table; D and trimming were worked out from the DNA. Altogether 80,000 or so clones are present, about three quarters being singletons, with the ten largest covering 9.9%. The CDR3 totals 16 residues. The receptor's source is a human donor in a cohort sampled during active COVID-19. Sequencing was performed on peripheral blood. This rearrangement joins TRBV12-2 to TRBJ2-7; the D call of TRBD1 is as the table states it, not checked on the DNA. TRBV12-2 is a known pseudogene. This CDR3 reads CASRLVRTGTGYEQYF. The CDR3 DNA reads TGTGCAAGTCGCTTAGTCCGAACCGGGACAGGGTACGAGCAGTACTTC.